This TCR beta chain was identified in a study of cytomegalovirus exposure and HLA in healthy donors. Overall study: Earlier, 95 million to 130 million unique TCR beta sequences were recovered from 170 million or so T cells by an analysis. Notes on the study in general: With later analysis, a missense DCLRE1C variant became linked to TCR beta V- and J-gene trimming. CMV serostatus stood as the only immune exposure information on hand. The study listed some 160 cytomegalovirus-associated TCR beta chains.

Primers for the PCR totalled 60 Vbeta and 13 Jbeta. The method was immunoSEQ multiplex PCR; TCRdb's version includes in-frame clones alone and lacks a portion of them. The sample lists 120,000 to 150,000 clones, around 77% occurring once. The germline CDR1 and CDR2 sequences are SGHDT and YYEEEE. With 4 bases removed from V and 0 bases from J, the gap between germline ends came to 8 bases. This CDR3 region has 14 residues. As for this clone: Its antigen is not known.

Sequences were obtained from PBMCs. The TCR sequence derives from a woman in her fifties or sixties in good health and CMV-seronegative. The V gene is TRBV5-6, the J gene TRBJ1-3; D unclear. The CDR3 nucleotides read TGTGCCAGCAGCGACCTAGCCTCTGGAAACACCATATATTTT. It specifies CASSDLASGNTIYF.